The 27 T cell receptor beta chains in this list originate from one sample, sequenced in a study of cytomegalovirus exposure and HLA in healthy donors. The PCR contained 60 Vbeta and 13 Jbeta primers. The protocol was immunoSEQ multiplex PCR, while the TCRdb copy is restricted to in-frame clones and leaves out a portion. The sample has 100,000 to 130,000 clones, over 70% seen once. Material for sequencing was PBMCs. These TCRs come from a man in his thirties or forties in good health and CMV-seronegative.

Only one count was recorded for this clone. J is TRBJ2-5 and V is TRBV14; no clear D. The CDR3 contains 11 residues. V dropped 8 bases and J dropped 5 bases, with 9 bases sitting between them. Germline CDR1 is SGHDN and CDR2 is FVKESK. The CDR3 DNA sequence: TGTGCCAGCTCTAGTTCGGAGACCCAGTACTTC. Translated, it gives CASSSSETQYF.

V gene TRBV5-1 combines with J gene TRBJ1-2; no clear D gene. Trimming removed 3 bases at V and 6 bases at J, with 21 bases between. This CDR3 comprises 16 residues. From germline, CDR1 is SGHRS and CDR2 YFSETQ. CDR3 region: CASSWIAGRPRDGYTF. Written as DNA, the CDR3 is TGCGCCAGCAGCTGGATCGCGGGGAGACCTCGGGATGGCTACACCTTC.

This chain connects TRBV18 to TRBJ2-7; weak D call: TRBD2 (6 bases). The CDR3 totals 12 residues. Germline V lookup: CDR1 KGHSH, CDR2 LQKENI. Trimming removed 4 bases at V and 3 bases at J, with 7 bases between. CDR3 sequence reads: CASSRLDYEQYF. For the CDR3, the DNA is TGTGCCAGCTCACGACTAGACTACGAGCAGTACTTC.

DNA for the CDR3: TGTGCCAGCAGACCCCGACAGGGGGCGAATGAGCAGTTCTTC. It encodes CASRPRQGANEQFF. V gene TRBV7-6 combines with J gene TRBJ2-1, with TRBD1 matching over 10 bases. Germline V gene data show CDR1 as SGHVS and CDR2 as FNYEAQ. The J segment lost 7 bases and the V segment lost 6 bases, leaving 6 bases of the junction unmatched. This CDR3 is built from 14 residues.

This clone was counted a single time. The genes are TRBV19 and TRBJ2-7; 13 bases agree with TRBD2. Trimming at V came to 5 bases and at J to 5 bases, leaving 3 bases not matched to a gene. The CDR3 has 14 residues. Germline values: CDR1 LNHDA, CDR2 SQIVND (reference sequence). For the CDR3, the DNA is TGTGCCAGTAGTCGGACTAGCGGGAGACACGAGCAGTACTTC. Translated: CASSRTSGRHEQYF.

For the CDR3, the DNA is TGCGCCAGCAAAGCGACAGGGAACACTGAAGCTTTCTTT. This translates into CASKATGNTEAFF. The genes are TRBV5-1 and TRBJ1-1; D possibly corresponds to TRBD1 (6 bases). The CDR3 runs to 13 residues. Trimming pared 6 bases from V and 1 base from J, leaving 10 bases between. Germline assignment: CDR1 SGHRS and CDR2 YFSETQ.

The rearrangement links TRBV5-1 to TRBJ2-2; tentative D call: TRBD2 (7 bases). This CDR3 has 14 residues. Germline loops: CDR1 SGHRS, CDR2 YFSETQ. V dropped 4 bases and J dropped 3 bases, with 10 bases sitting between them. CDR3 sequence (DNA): TGCGCCAGCAGCGGGGGGGGCTACACCGGGGAGCTGTTTTTT. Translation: CASSGGGYTGELFF.

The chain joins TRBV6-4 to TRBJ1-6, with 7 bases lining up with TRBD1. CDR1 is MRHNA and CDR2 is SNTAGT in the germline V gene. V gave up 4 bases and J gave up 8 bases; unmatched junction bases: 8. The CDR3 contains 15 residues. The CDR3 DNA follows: TGTGCCAGCAGTGCCGGGGACAGTGGGCATTCACCCCTCCACTTT. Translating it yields CASSAGDSGHSPLHF.

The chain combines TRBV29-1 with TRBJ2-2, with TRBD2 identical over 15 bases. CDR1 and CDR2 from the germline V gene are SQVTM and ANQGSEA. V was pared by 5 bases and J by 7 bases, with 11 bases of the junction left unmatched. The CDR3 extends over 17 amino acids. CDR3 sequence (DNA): TGCAGCGTTCGGGGACAGGGACTAGCGGGGGGTGTCGGGGAGCTGTTTTTT. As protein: CSVRGQGLAGGVGELFF.

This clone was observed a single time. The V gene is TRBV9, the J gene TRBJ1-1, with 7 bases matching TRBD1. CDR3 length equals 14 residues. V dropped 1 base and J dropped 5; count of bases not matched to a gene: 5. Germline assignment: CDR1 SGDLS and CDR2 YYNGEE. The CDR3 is CASSVLDRETEAFF. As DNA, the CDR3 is TGTGCCAGCAGCGTACTAGACAGGGAAACTGAAGCTTTCTTT.

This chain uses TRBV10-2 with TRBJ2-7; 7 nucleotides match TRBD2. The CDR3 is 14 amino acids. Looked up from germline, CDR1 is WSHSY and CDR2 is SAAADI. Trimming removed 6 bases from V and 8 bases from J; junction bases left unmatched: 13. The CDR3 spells CASSESERGPKQYF. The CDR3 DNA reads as TGCGCCAGCAGCGAGAGCGAGCGGGGTCCGAAGCAGTACTTC.

The CDR3 sequence: CASSLLRDKSGYTF. Written as DNA, the CDR3 is TGTGCCAGCAGTTTGCTCCGGGACAAGTCGGGCTACACCTTC. The rearrangement joins TRBV6-5 to TRBJ1-2, with D tentatively TRBD1 (6 bases). This CDR3 is built from 14 residues. Looked up from germline, CDR1 is MNHEY and CDR2 is SVGAGI. V was shortened by 4 bases and J by 8 bases, with 17 bases between the two germline ends.

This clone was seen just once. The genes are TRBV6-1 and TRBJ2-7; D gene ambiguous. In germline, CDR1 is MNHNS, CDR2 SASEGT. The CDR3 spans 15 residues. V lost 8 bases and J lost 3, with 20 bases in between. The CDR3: CASPPYPSRIYEQYF. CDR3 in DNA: TGTGCCAGCCCCCCATATCCTTCCAGAATCTACGAGCAGTACTTC.

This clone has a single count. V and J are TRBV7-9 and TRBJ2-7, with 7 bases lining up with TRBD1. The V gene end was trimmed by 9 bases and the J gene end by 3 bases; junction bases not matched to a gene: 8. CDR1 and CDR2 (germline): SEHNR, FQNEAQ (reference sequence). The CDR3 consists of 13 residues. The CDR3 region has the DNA TGTGCCAGTAGCCCACAGGGGTTCTACGAGCAGTACTTC. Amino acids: CASSPQGFYEQYF.

The CDR3 sequence is CASSSPGLEQFF. For the CDR3, the DNA is TGTGCCAGCAGCTCCCCGGGACTTGAGCAGTTCTTC. The gene calls are TRBV7-2 and TRBJ2-1; TRBD2 might be the D (6 bases). V was trimmed by 4 bases and J by 9 bases, leaving 10 bases between them. This CDR3 is 12 amino acids long. In germline, CDR1 is SGHTA, CDR2 FQGNSA.

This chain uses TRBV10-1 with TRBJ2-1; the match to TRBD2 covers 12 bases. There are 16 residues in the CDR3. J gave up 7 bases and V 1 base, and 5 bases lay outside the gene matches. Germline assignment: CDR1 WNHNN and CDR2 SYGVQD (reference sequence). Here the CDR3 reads CASSEYLAGGRNEQFF. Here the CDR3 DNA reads TGCGCCAGCAGTGAGTATCTAGCGGGAGGGAGAAATGAGCAGTTCTTC.

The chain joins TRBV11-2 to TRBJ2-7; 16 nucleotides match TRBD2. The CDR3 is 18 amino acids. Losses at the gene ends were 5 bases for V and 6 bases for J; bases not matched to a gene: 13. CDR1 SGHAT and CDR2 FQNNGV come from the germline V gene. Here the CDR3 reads CASSPGTSGRGLVSEQYF. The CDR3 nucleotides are TGTGCCAGCAGCCCGGGGACTAGCGGGAGGGGGTTAGTAAGCGAGCAGTACTTC.

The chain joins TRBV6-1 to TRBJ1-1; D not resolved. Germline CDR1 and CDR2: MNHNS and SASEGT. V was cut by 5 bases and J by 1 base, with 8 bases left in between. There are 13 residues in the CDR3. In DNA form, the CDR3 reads TGTGCCAGCAGTCGGGAGAGGAACACTGAAGCTTTCTTT. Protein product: CASSRERNTEAFF.

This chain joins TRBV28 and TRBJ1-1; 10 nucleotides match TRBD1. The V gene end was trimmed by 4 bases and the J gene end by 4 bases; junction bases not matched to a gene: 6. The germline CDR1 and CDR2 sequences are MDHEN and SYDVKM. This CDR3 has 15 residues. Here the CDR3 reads CASSSPGQGTTEAFF. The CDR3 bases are TGTGCCAGCAGTTCCCCGGGACAGGGGACCACTGAAGCTTTCTTT.

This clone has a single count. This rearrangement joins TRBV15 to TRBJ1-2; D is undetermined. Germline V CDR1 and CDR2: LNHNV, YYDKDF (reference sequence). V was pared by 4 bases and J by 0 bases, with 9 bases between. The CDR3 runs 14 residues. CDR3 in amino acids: CATSIEGANYGYTF. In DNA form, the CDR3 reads TGTGCCACCAGCATTGAGGGAGCTAACTATGGCTACACCTTC.

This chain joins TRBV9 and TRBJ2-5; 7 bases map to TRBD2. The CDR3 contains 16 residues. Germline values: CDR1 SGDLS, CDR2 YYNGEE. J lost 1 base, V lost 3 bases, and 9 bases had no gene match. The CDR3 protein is CASSAGGRRLQETQYF. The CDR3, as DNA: TGTGCCAGCAGCGCCGGGGGGAGGAGGCTCCAAGAGACCCAGTACTTC.

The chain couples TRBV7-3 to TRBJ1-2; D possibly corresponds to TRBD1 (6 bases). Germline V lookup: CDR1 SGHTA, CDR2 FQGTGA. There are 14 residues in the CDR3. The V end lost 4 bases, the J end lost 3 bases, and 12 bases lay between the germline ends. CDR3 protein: CASSSLSGDYGYTF. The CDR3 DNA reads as TGTGCCAGCAGCTCTTTATCAGGGGACTATGGCTACACCTTC.

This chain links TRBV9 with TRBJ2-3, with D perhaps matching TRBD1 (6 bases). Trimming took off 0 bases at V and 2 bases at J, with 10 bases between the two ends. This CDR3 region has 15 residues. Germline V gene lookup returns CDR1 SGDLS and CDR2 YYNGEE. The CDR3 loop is CASSVVDSLTDTQYF. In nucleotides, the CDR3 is TGTGCCAGCAGCGTAGTGGACAGCCTCACAGATACGCAGTATTTT. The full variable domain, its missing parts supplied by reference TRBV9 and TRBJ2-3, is DSGVTQTPKHLITATGQRVTLRCSPRSGDLSVYWYQQSLDQGLQFLIQYYNGEERAKGNILERFSAQQFPDLHSELNLSSLELGDSALYFCASSVVDSLTDTQYFGPGTRLTVL.

DNA of the CDR3: TGTGCCAGCAGTTTATCAGGGACTGGTCAGCCCCAGCATTTT. It encodes CASSLSGTGQPQHF. The rearrangement links TRBV27 to TRBJ1-5; D is possibly TRBD1 (5 bases). Looked up from germline, CDR1 is MNHEY and CDR2 is SMNVEV (reference sequence). The CDR3 consists of 14 residues. Trimming shortened V by 0 bases and J by 6 bases, and 9 bases separated the two germline ends.

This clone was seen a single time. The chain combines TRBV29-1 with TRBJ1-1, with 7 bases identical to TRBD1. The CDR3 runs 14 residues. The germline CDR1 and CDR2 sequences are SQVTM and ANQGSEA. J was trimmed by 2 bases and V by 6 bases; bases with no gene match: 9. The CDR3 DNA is TGCAGCGTCGAGAACAGGGGTATTAACACTGAAGCTTTCTTT. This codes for CSVENRGINTEAFF.

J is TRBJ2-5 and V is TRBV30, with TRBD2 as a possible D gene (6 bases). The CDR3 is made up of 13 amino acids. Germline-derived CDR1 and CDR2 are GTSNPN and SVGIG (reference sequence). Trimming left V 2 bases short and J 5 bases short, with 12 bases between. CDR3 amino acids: CAWSFAGPETQYF. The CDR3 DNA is TGTGCCTGGAGTTTTGCGGGGCCGGAGACCCAGTACTTC.

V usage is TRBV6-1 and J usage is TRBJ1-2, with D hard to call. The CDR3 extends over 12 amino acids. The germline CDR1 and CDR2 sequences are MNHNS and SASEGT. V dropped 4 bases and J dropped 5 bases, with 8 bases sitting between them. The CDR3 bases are TGTGCCAGCAGTGTGGGGAGATATGGCTACACCTTC. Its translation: CASSVGRYGYTF.